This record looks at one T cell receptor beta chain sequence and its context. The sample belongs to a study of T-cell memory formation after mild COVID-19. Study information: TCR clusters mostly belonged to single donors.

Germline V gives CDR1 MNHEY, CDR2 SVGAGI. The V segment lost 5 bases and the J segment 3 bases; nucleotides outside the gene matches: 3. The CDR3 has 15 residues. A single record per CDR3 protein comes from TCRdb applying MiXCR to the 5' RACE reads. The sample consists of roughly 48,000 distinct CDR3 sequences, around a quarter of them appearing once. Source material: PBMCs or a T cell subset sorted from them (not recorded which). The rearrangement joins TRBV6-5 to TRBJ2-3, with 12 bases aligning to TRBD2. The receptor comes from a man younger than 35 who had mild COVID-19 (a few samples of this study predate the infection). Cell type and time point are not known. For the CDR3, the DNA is TGTGCCAGCAGTGGACTAGCGGGGCCGACAGATACGCAGTATTTT. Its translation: CASSGLAGPTDTQYF.